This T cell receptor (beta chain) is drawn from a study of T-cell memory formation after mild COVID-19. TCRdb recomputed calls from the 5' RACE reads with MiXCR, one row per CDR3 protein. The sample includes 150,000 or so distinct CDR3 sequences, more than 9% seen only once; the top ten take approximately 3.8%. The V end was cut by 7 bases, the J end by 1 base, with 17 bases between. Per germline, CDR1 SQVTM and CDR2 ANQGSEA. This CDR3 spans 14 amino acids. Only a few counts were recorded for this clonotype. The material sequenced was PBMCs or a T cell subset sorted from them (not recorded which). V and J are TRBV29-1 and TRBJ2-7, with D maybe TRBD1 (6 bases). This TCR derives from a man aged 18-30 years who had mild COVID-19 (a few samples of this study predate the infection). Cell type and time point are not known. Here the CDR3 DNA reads TGCAGCGCCAGCCAGGGGATAAGATCCTACGAGCAGTACTTC. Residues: CSASQGIRSYEQYF.